This T cell receptor (beta chain) came from a study of T cell repertoires in cytomegalovirus infection. On the study more broadly: Matching HLA type, along with CMV infection, was indicated by public TCR beta signatures.

This CDR3 spans 15 amino acids. V was shortened by 2 bases and J by 3 bases, with 10 bases between the two germline ends. Germline CDR1 MNHEY, CDR2 SMNVEV (reference sequence). Study-level points and caveats: Cumulative public TCR beta family frequency identified CMV carriers with the relevant HLA. HLA-C-restricted CMV-specific TCR beta clonotypes were dominant in the ex vivo response.

Via MiXCR, TCRdb re-called the reads, giving one row per CDR3 protein. The profile shows around 550,000 distinct CDR3 sequences, more than 20% of them singletons. This clonotype was detected only a few times. Its antigen remains unidentified. The receptor was derived from a human donor in good health (CMV status not recorded). Some clones in this sample may be carry-over from other donors' samples. The V and J genes are TRBV27 and TRBJ2-2; D ambiguous. The sequenced sample was PBMCs. CDR3 in amino acids: CASSLGLVDTGELFF. The CDR3 nucleotides are TGTGCCAGCAGTTTAGGCCTCGTTGACACCGGGGAGCTGTTTTTT.